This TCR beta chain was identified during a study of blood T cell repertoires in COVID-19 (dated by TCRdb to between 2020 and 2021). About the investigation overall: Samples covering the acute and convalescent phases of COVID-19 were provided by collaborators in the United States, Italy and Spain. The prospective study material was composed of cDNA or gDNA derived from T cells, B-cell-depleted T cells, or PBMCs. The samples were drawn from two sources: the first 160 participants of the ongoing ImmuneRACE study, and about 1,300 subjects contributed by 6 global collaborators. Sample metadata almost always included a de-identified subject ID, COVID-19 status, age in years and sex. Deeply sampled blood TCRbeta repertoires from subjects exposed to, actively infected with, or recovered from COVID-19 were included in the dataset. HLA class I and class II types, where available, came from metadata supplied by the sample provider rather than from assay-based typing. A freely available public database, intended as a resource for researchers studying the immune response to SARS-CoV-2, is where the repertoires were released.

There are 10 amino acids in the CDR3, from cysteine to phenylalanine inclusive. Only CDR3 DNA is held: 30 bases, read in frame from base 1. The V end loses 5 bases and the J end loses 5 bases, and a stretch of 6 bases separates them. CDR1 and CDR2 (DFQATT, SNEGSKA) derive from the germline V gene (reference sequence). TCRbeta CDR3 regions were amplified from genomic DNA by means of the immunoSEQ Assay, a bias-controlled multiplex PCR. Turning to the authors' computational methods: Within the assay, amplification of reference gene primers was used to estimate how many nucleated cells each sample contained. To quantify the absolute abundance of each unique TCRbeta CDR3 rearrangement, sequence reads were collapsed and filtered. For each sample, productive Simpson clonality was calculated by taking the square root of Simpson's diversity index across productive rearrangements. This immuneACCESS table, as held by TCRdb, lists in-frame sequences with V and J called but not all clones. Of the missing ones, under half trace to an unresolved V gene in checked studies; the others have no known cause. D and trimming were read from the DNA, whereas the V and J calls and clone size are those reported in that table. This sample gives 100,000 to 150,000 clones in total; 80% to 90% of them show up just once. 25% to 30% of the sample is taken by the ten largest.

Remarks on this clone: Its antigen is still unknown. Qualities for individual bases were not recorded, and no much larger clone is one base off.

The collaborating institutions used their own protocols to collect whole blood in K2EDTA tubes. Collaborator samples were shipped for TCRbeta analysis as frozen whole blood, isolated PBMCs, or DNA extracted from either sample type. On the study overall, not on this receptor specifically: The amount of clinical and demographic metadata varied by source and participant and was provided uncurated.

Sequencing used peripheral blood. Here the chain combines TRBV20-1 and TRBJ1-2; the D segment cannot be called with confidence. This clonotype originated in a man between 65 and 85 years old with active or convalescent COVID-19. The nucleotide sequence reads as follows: TGCAGTGCTCCGGGGTATGGCTACACCTTC. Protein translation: CSAPGYGYTF.